The 9 T cell receptor beta chains presented below share a single source sample, sequenced in a study of Ad26.COV2.S vaccination and SARS-CoV-2 variants (dated by TCRdb to the early 2020s). Library prep was done by the immunoSEQ multiplex PCR assay. In its TCRdb copy, this immuneACCESS table keeps in-frame sequences only and misses some clones. Where compared with another copy, unresolved V genes explain less than half of these, and the others have no known cause. For this sample the table gives 440,000 or so clones, of which about 92% were detected only once. In total, the top ten clones hold about 4.4% of the sample. The sample's treatment or condition label is to be understood as: roughly 18 received Ad26.COV2.S at low or high dose, single or two shots; about five received placebo; per-sample allocation not given. Repertoires of vaccine and placebo recipients were sequenced from samples collected on day 63 after the first injection.

The sample consisted of peripheral blood, taken in a trial of Ad26.COV2.S vaccine versus placebo. These receptors were obtained from a person aged 18-65 years who received the Ad26.COV2.S COVID-19 vaccine or a placebo.

The V gene is TRBV11-2, the J gene TRBJ2-1; D is undetermined. CDR3 length equals 12 residues. V was trimmed by 1 base and J by 10 bases, leaving 8 bases between them. CDR1 and CDR2 (germline): SGHAT, FQNNGV. The CDR3 loop reads CASSLVLLEQFF. The CDR3, as DNA: TGTGCCAGCAGCTTAGTCCTGCTAGAGCAGTTCTTC. The full variable domain, rest sourced from reference TRBV11-2 and TRBJ2-1, is EAGVAQSPRYKIIEKRQSVAFWCNPISGHATLYWYQQILGQGPKLLIQFQNNGVVDDSQLPKDRFSAERLKGVDSTLKIQPAKLEDSAVYLCASSLVLLEQFFGPGTRLTVL.

This chain uses TRBV2 with TRBJ1-1; no reliable D call. V lost 2 bases and J lost 1, with 5 bases in between. The CDR3 consists of 13 residues. Per germline, CDR1 SNHLY and CDR2 FYNNEI. In nucleotides, the CDR3 is TGTGCCAGCAGTGAACGGTGGAACACTGAAGCTTTCTTT. It translates to CASSERWNTEAFF.

This clone has only one observation. The V gene is TRBV24-1, the J gene TRBJ2-1; 10 bases match TRBD2. Trimming took 4 bases from V and 4 from J; bases not matched to a gene: 3. Germline V CDR1 and CDR2: KGHDR, SFDVKD. The CDR3 has 15 residues. This chain's CDR3 is CATSDLAGAYNEQFF. CDR3 sequence (DNA): TGTGCCACCAGTGACCTAGCGGGGGCTTACAATGAGCAGTTCTTC.

The chain uses TRBV2 and TRBJ1-5; 8 nucleotides agree with TRBD1. CDR1 and CDR2 (germline): SNHLY, FYNNEI. The length of the CDR3 is 15 residues. With 7 bases clipped from V and 5 bases from J, the junction kept 10 bases outside the gene matches. The CDR3 coding sequence is TGTGCCAGCAAAGAAAGGACAGGGCTCCATCAGCCCCAGCATTTT. This gives the protein CASKERTGLHQPQHF. The complete variable domain, with remaining parts taken from reference TRBV2 and TRBJ1-5, reads EPEVTQTPSHQVTQMGQEVILRCVPISNHLYFYWYRQILGQKVEFLVSFYNNEISEKSEIFDDQFSVERPDGSNFTLKIRSTKLEDSAMYFCASKERTGLHQPQHFGDGTRLSIL.

J is TRBJ2-1 and V is TRBV27; tentatively, D is TRBD1 (6 bases). From germline, CDR1 is MNHEY and CDR2 SMNVEV (reference sequence). The CDR3 is 19 amino acids. V lost 0 bases and J 8 bases, leaving 26 bases between the germline ends. In nucleotides, the CDR3 is TGTGCCAGCAGTTTATCAGTAGGAGACAGGCGGTCCGTCCAGGATGAGCAGTTCTTC. Amino acids: CASSLSVGDRRSVQDEQFF.

This chain uses TRBV7-9 with TRBJ1-5, with D unresolved. The germline V gene encodes CDR1 SEHNR and CDR2 FQNEAQ (reference sequence). V lost 5 bases and J 0 bases, leaving 14 bases between the germline ends. This CDR3 is built from 16 residues. The CDR3 is CASSPGAGDSNQPQHF. As DNA, the CDR3 is TGTGCCAGCAGCCCGGGTGCCGGGGATAGCAATCAGCCCCAGCATTTT.

In this sample, this clone turned up a few times. This chain joins TRBV27 and TRBJ2-1; 9 bases fit TRBD2. The trim removed 2 bases at V and 7 bases at J, leaving 6 bases unmatched. Germline V gene lookup returns CDR1 MNHEY and CDR2 SMNVEV (reference sequence). The CDR3 sequence is 15 residues long. The CDR3: CASSLAGGPLNEQFF. CDR3 bases: TGTGCCAGCAGTTTAGCGGGAGGGCCTCTGAATGAGCAGTTCTTC.

CDR3 protein: CASSSNRGNIQYF. The CDR3 nucleotides read TGTGCCAGCAGTTCTAACAGGGGAAACATTCAGTACTTC. The gene calls are TRBV6-5 and TRBJ2-4, with 7 bases fitting TRBD1. The CDR3 consists of 13 residues. Trimming cost V 4 bases and J 6 bases; bases outside gene matches: 3. CDR1 and CDR2 from the germline V gene are MNHEY and SVGAGI.

This chain connects TRBV7-9 to TRBJ2-1; 8 bases fit TRBD2. Looked up from germline, CDR1 is SEHNR and CDR2 is FQNEAQ (reference sequence). J was trimmed by 9 bases and V by 7 bases; bases with no gene match: 11. The CDR3 is 14 amino acids. The CDR3 bases are TGTGCCAGCAACCTTCCGGGACTAGTAGGTGAGCAGTTCTTC. It specifies CASNLPGLVGEQFF.